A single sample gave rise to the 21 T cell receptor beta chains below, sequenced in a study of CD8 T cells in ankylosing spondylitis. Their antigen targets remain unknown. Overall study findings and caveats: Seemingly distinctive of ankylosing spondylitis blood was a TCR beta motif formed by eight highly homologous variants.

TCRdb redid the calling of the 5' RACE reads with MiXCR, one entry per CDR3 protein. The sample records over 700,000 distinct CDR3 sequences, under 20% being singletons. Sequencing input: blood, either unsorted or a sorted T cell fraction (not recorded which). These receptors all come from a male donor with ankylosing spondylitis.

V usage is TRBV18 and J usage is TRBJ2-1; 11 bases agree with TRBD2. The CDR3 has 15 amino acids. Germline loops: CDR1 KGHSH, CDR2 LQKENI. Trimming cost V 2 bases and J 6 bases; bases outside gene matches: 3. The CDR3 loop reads CASSPYTSGSNEQFF. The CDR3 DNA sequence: TGTGCCAGCTCACCATATACTAGCGGGAGCAATGAGCAGTTCTTC. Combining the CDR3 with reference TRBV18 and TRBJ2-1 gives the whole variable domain NAGVMQNPRHLVRRRGQEARLRCSPMKGHSHVYWYRQLPEEGLKFMVYLQKENIIDESGMPKERFSAEFPKEGPSILRIQQVVRGDSAAYFCASSPYTSGSNEQFFGPGTRLTVL.

DNA for the CDR3: TGTGCCTGGAGTCCGGACATTAACTATGGCTACACCTTC. Protein: CAWSPDINYGYTF. The V and J genes are TRBV30 and TRBJ1-2; possible D gene TRBD1, 5 bases. The CDR3 is made up of 13 amino acids. V was clipped by 2 bases and J by 1 base, with 8 bases between them. Germline V gene data show CDR1 as GTSNPN and CDR2 as SVGIG (reference sequence).

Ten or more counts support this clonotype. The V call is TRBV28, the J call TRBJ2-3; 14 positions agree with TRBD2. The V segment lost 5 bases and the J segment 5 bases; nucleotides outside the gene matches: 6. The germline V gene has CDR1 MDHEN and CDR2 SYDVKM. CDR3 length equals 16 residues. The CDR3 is CASSPTSGRALDTQYF. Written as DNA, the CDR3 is TGTGCCAGCAGTCCGACTAGCGGGAGGGCCCTAGATACGCAGTATTTT.

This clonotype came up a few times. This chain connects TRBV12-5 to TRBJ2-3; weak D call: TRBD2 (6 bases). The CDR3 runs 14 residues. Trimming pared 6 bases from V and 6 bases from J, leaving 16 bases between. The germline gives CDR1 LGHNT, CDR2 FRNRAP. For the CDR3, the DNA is TGTGCTAGTGGCACGGAACTAGCACCGGATACGCAGTATTTT. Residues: CASGTELAPDTQYF.

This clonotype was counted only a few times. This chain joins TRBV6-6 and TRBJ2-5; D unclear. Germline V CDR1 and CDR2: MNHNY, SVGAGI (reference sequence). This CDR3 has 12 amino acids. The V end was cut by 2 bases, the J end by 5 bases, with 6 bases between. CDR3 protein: CASSYIRETQYF. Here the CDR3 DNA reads TGTGCCAGCAGTTACATCCGGGAGACCCAGTACTTC.

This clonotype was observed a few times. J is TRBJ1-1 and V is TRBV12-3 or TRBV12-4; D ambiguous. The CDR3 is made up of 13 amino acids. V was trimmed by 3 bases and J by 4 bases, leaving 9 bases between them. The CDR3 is CASSLRMGTEAFF. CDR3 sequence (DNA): TGTGCCAGCAGTTTGAGGATGGGCACTGAAGCTTTCTTT.

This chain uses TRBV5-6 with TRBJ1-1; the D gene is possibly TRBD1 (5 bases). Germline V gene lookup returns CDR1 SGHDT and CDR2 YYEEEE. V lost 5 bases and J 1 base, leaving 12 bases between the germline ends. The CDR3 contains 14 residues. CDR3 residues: CASRISGGNTEAFF. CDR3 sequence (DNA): TGTGCCAGCAGAATTTCGGGGGGGAACACTGAAGCTTTCTTT. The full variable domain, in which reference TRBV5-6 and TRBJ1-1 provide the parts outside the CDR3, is DAGVTQSPTHLIKTRGQQVTLRCSPKSGHDTVSWYQQALGQGPQFIFQYYEEEERQRGNFPDRFSGHQFPNYSSELNVNALLLGDSALYLCASRISGGNTEAFFGQGTRLTVV.

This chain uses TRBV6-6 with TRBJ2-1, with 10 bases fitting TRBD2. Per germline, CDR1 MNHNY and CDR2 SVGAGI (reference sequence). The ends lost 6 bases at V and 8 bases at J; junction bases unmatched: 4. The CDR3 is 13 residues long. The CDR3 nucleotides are TGTGCCAGCAGGCTAGCGGGAGTGGATGAGCAGTTCTTC. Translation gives CASRLAGVDEQFF.

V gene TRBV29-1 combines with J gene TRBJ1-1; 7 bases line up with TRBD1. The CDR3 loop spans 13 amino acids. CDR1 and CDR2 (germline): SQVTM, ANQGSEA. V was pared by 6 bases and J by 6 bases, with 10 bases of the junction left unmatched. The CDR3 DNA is TGCAGCGTGGGGACAGATTTGTCCCCTGAAGCTTTCTTT. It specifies CSVGTDLSPEAFF.

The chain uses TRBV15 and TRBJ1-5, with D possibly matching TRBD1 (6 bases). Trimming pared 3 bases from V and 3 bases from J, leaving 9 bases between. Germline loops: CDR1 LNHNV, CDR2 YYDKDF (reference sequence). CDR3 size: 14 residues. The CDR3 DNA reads TGTGCCACCAGCAGGACAGGTTTCAATCAGCCCCAGCATTTT. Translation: CATSRTGFNQPQHF.

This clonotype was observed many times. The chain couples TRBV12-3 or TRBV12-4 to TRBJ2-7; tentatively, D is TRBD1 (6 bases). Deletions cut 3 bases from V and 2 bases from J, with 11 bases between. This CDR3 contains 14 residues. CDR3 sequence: CASSLSGDTYEQYF. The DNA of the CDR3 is TGTGCCAGCAGTTTGTCAGGGGATACCTACGAGCAGTACTTC.

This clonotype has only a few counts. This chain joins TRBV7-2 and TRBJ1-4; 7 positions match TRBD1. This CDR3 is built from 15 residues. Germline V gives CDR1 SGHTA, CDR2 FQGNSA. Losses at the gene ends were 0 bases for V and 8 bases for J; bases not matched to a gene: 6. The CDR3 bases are TGTGCCAGCAGCTTAGCTAGGGGGCTACGGGAAAAACTGTTTTTT. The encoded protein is CASSLARGLREKLFF.

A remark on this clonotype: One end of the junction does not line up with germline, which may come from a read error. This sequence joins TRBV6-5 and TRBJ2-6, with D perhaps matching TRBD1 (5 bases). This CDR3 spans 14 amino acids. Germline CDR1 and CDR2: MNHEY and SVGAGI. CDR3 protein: CASSNSGRANVLTF. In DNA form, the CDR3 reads TGTGCCAGCAGTAACTCAGGGAGGGCCAACGTCCTGACTTTC.

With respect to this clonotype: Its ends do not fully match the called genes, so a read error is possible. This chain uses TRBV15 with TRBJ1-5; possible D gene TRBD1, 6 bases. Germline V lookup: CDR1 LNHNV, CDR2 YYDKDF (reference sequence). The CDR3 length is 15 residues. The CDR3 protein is CTTSREGGGDQPQHF. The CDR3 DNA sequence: TGTACCACCAGCAGAGAGGGGGGGGGCGACCAGCCCCAGCATTTT.

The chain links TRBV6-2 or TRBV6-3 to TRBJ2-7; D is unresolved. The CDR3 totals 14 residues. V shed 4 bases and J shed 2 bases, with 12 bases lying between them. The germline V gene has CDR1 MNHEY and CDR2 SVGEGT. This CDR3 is CASSSRPGPYEQYF. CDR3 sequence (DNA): TGTGCCAGCAGTTCCAGACCGGGCCCCTACGAGCAGTACTTC.

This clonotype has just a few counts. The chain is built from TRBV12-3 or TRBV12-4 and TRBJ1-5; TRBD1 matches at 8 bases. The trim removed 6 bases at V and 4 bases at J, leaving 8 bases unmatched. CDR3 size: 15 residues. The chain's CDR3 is CASSFGQGQNQPQHF. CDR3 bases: TGTGCCAGCAGCTTCGGACAGGGTCAGAATCAGCCCCAGCATTTT.

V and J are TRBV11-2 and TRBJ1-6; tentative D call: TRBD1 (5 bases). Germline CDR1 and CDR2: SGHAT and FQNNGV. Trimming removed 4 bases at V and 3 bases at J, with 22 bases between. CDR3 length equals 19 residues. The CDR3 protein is CASSSSGGPGDVYNSPLHF. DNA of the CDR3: TGTGCCAGCAGCTCTTCCGGAGGGCCCGGGGACGTCTATAATTCACCCCTCCACTTT.

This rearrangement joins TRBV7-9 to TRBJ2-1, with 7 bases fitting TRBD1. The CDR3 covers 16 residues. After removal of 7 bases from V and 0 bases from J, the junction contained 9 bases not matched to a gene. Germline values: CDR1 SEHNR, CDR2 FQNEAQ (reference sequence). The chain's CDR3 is CASTKGGPTSYNEQFF. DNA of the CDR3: TGTGCCAGCACCAAAGGGGGCCCGACCTCCTACAATGAGCAGTTCTTC. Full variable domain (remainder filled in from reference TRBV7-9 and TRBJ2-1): DTGVSQNPRHKITKRGQNVTFRCDPISEHNRLYWYRQTLGQGPEFLTYFQNEAQLEKSRLLSDRFSAERPKGSFSTLEIQRTEQGDSAMYLCASTKGGPTSYNEQFFGPGTRLTVL.

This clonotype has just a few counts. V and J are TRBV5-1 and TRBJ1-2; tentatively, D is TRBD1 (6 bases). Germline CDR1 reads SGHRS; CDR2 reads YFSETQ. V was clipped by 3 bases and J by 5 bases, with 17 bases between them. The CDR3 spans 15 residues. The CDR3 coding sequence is TGCGCCAGCAGCTCCCCATCAGGGGTAGGGTATGGCTACACCTTC. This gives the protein CASSSPSGVGYGYTF.

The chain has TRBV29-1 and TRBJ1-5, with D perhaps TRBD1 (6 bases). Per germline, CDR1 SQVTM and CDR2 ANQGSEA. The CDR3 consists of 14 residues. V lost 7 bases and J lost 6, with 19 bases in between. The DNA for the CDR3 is TGCAGCGCCTATATACCAGGGGCGGGTCAGCCCCAGCATTTT. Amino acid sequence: CSAYIPGAGQPQHF.

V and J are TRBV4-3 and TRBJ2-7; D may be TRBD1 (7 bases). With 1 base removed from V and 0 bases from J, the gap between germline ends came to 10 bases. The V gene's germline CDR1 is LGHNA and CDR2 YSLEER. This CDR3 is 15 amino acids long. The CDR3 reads CASSQGRGPSYEQYF. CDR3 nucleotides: TGCGCCAGCAGCCAAGGGAGGGGGCCCTCCTACGAGCAGTACTTC.